Shown below are 12 T cell receptor beta chains from a single sample sequenced in a study of Ad26.COV2.S vaccination and SARS-CoV-2 variants. TCRdb keeps only in-frame clones here, not all; method: immunoSEQ multiplex PCR. The sample shows under 550,000 clones, 88% of them seen only once. Treatment given: roughly 19 received Ad26.COV2.S at low or high dose, single or two shots; five or six received placebo; per-sample allocation not given. The investigators took samples on day 63 after the first vaccine or placebo injection. The sequencing here drew on peripheral blood, taken in a trial of Ad26.COV2.S vaccine versus placebo. The receptors originated from a person between 18 and 65 years old who received the Ad26.COV2.S COVID-19 vaccine or a placebo.

Note on this clone: Just one base apart from a much larger clone, this may be a read error. In the same sample, other DNA sequences code for this CDR3. The CDR3 sequence is CASSKAGGTEAFF. CDR3 nucleotides: TGTGCCAGCAGCAAAGCGGGGGGAACTGAAGCTTTCTTT. The V gene is TRBV21-1, the J gene TRBJ1-1. TRBV21-1 corresponds to a pseudogene. The CDR3 contains 13 residues.

V and J are TRBV7-8 and TRBJ2-5; D ambiguous. CDR1 and CDR2 from the germline V gene are SGHVS and FQNEAQ. The CDR3 consists of 14 residues. Trimming shortened V by 3 bases and J by 1 base, and 9 bases separated the two germline ends. CDR3 region: CASSFKPLQETQYF. Written as DNA, the CDR3 is TGTGCCAGCAGCTTTAAGCCCCTCCAAGAGACCCAGTACTTC. The full variable domain, in which reference TRBV7-8 and TRBJ2-5 provide the parts outside the CDR3, is GAGVSQSPRYKVAKRGQDVALRCDPISGHVSLFWYQQALGQGPEFLTYFQNEAQLDKSGLPSDRFFAERPEGSVSTLKIQRTQQEDSAVYLCASSFKPLQETQYFGPGTRLLVL.

Only one count was recorded for this clone. The rearrangement links TRBV6-6 to TRBJ2-5; 8 nucleotides agree with TRBD2. The CDR3 extends over 15 amino acids. Germline V gene lookup returns CDR1 MNHNY and CDR2 SVGAGI (reference sequence). Trimming at V came to 2 bases and at J to 4 bases, leaving 6 bases not matched to a gene. CDR3 residues: CASSYLREGGETQYF. CDR3 nucleotide sequence: TGTGCCAGCAGTTACCTCCGGGAGGGGGGAGAGACCCAGTACTTC.

V gene TRBV7-9 combines with J gene TRBJ2-7; D not resolved. The germline gives CDR1 SEHNR, CDR2 FQNEAQ (reference sequence). The CDR3 extends over 14 amino acids. V gave up 2 bases and J gave up 1 base, with 9 bases separating them. DNA of the CDR3: TGTGCCAGCAGCTTATGGTCCAGTTCCTACGAGCAGTACTTC. It is translated as CASSLWSSSYEQYF.

The chain employs TRBV7-3 and TRBJ2-5, with 7 bases lining up with TRBD2. This CDR3 spans 15 amino acids. With V trimmed by 2 bases and J by 5 bases, 8 bases remained unmatched. CDR1 and CDR2 (germline): SGHTA, FQGTGA. CDR3 residues: CASSLSRSGAETQYF. The CDR3 nucleotides read TGTGCCAGCAGCTTATCAAGGAGCGGGGCGGAGACCCAGTACTTC.

V gene TRBV6-2 or TRBV6-3 combines with J gene TRBJ1-1; TRBD1 might be the D (5 bases). CDR3 length: 13 residues. Trimming cost V 4 bases and J 6 bases, with 12 bases left between them. CDR1 and CDR2 (germline): MNHEY, SVGEGT. This CDR3 reads CASSSPGPAEAFF. The CDR3 DNA sequence: TGTGCCAGCAGTTCGCCGGGACCAGCTGAAGCTTTCTTT.

The V and J genes are TRBV5-1 and TRBJ1-4; the D is unclear. This CDR3 is built from 15 residues. The V end was cut by 0 bases, the J end by 4 bases, with 10 bases between. Per the germline V gene, CDR1 is SGHRS and CDR2 is YFSETQ. This CDR3 is CASSLGPGDNEKLFF. CDR3 DNA sequence: TGCGCCAGCAGCTTGGGCCCCGGGGATAATGAAAAACTGTTTTTT.

This rearrangement joins TRBV7-2 to TRBJ1-4; TRBD1 matches at 12 bases. The CDR3 contains 18 residues. The germline gives CDR1 SGHTA, CDR2 FQGNSA. The trim removed 4 bases at V and 7 bases at J, leaving 13 bases unmatched. CDR3 coding DNA: TGTGCCAGCAGCTGGCGACCCGGGACAGGGGGCGCCGGTGAAAAACTGTTTTTT. Its translation: CASSWRPGTGGAGEKLFF. The full variable domain, completed using reference TRBV7-2 and TRBJ1-4, is GAGVSQSPSNKVTEKGKDVELRCDPISGHTALYWYRQSLGQGLEFLIYFQGNSAPDKSGLPSDRFSAERTGGSVSTLTIQRTQQEDSAVYLCASSWRPGTGGAGEKLFFGSGTQLSVL.

This chain links TRBV30 with TRBJ2-7; TRBD1 or TRBD2 may be the D gene (5 bases each). This CDR3 contains 12 residues. The V and J ends lost 4 bases and 5 bases respectively, with 12 bases between them. Looked up from germline, CDR1 is GTSNPN and CDR2 is SVGIG (reference sequence). The chain's CDR3 is CAWNPRGHEQYF. The CDR3 coding sequence is TGTGCCTGGAACCCACGGGGCCACGAGCAGTACTTC.

The V gene is TRBV6-2 or TRBV6-3, the J gene TRBJ1-5; no reliable D call. The CDR3 runs to 15 residues. V gave up 4 bases and J gave up 4 bases, with 14 bases separating them. Germline CDR1 is MNHEY and CDR2 is SVGEGT. As DNA, the CDR3 is TGTGCCAGCAGTTTTCCTTGGACGGGAAATCAGCCCCAGCATTTT. This codes for CASSFPWTGNQPQHF.

This clone occurred once. CDR3 amino acids: CAGSEENTGELFF. The CDR3 DNA follows: TGTGCCGGTTCGGAGGAGAACACCGGGGAGCTGTTTTTT. This chain connects TRBV28 to TRBJ2-2, with D maybe TRBD2 (5 bases). V lost 11 bases, J lost 1 base, and 11 bases lay in between. Germline assignment: CDR1 MDHEN and CDR2 SYDVKM. CDR3 length equals 13 residues.

This clone was counted a single time. This chain links TRBV9 with TRBJ2-2; D is undetermined. The V and J ends lost 1 base and 4 bases respectively, with 11 bases between them. The germline gives CDR1 SGDLS, CDR2 YYNGEE. CDR3 length: 15 amino acids. CDR3 coding DNA: TGTGCCAGCAGCGTAATGGCCTCGCGCACCGGGGAGCTGTTTTTT. Translating gives CASSVMASRTGELFF.